The next 18 T cell receptor beta chains were all read from a single sample in a study of OX40 agonist ivuxolimab in advanced cancers. Profiling relied on immunoSEQ multiplex PCR, and the TCRdb table lists in-frame clones only, not all of them. The table has tens of thousands of clones, about 90% seen once. Sequencing used CD4+ or CD8+ T cells sorted from blood, obtained in a trial of the OX40 agonist ivuxolimab. The receptors come from an adult with an advanced solid tumor such as melanoma, head and neck, liver or kidney cancer.

This rearrangement joins TRBV2 to TRBJ2-3, with 7 bases that match TRBD1. Germline V lookup: CDR1 SNHLY, CDR2 FYNNEI. The CDR3 covers 15 residues. V dropped 2 bases and J dropped 4; count of bases not matched to a gene: 6. The CDR3 sequence: CASSEWKQGPDTQYF. CDR3 bases: TGTGCCAGCAGTGAATGGAAACAGGGGCCAGATACGCAGTATTTT.

The chain has TRBV27 and TRBJ2-7; TRBD1 agrees at 7 bases. The V segment lost 3 bases and the J segment 2 bases; nucleotides outside the gene matches: 16. CDR3 length: 18 residues. Germline V gene data show CDR1 as MNHEY and CDR2 as SMNVEV (reference sequence). CDR3: CASSFLIARDSNTYEQYF. The CDR3 DNA reads TGTGCCAGCAGTTTTCTTATCGCCCGGGACAGCAACACCTACGAGCAGTACTTC.

The genes are TRBV7-9 and TRBJ1-2, with 7 bases fitting TRBD1. This CDR3 comprises 13 residues. Per germline, CDR1 SEHNR and CDR2 FQNEAQ (reference sequence). J gave up 6 bases and V 4 bases, and 5 bases lay outside the gene matches. CDR3 coding DNA: TGTGCCAGCAGCTCAGGGACAGCGGATGGCTACACCTTC. Protein sequence: CASSSGTADGYTF. Using reference TRBV7-9 and TRBJ1-2 for the parts outside the CDR3, the full variable domain is DTGVSQNPRHKITKRGQNVTFRCDPISEHNRLYWYRQTLGQGPEFLTYFQNEAQLEKSRLLSDRFSAERPKGSFSTLEIQRTEQGDSAMYLCASSSGTADGYTFGSGTRLTVV.

The chain uses TRBV27 and TRBJ1-1, with D unresolved. This CDR3 has 13 residues. Germline assignment: CDR1 MNHEY and CDR2 SMNVEV (reference sequence). Trimming stripped 1 base from V and 2 bases from J, with 5 bases between. The CDR3 region is CASSLLGNTEAFF. In DNA form, the CDR3 reads TGTGCCAGCAGTTTATTAGGAAACACTGAAGCTTTCTTT.

The chain joins TRBV5-1 to TRBJ1-1; D call uncertain. CDR3 size: 14 residues. The germline CDR1 and CDR2 sequences are SGHRS and YFSETQ. Trimming took off 4 bases at V and 0 bases at J, with 10 bases between the two ends. CDR3 DNA: TGCGCCAGCAGCGCGGGCCAATTGAACACTGAAGCTTTCTTT. Protein: CASSAGQLNTEAFF.

This rearrangement joins TRBV27 to TRBJ2-7, with 8 bases identical to TRBD1. Germline V lookup: CDR1 MNHEY, CDR2 SMNVEV (reference sequence). After removal of 5 bases from V and 4 bases from J, the junction contained 4 bases not matched to a gene. This CDR3 has 13 amino acids. The CDR3 loop reads CASSLGDRYEQYF. In DNA, the CDR3 is TGTGCCAGCAGTCTAGGGGACAGGTACGAGCAGTACTTC.

The rearrangement uses TRBV5-8 and TRBJ1-6; unclear D gene. The V and J ends lost 4 bases and 7 bases respectively, with 18 bases between them. Germline-derived CDR1 and CDR2 are SGHTS and YDEGEE. The CDR3 consists of 16 residues. This CDR3 reads CASSTGPALTNSPLHF. In DNA form, the CDR3 reads TGTGCCAGCAGCACCGGTCCCGCTCTAACCAATTCACCCCTCCACTTT.

V usage is TRBV6-5 and J usage is TRBJ1-1; 8 bases fit TRBD1. The CDR3 runs 13 residues. The germline V gene has CDR1 MNHEY and CDR2 SVGAGI. Trimming took 4 bases from V and 8 from J; bases not matched to a gene: 6. The CDR3 DNA sequence: TGTGCCAGCAGTTCCGGACAGGGAAAAGAAGCTTTCTTT. Its protein is CASSSGQGKEAFF.

The V gene is TRBV18, the J gene TRBJ2-2; 8 bases are shared with TRBD2. Germline V gene data show CDR1 as KGHSH and CDR2 as LQKENI. There are 17 residues in the CDR3. J was trimmed by 0 bases and V by 6 bases; bases with no gene match: 9. This chain's CDR3 is CASSTTGGRSNTGELFF. CDR3 bases: TGTGCCAGCTCCACGACGGGAGGGCGATCGAACACCGGGGAGCTGTTTTTT. The variable domain in full, with the rest retrieved from reference TRBV18 and TRBJ2-2, is NAGVMQNPRHLVRRRGQEARLRCSPMKGHSHVYWYRQLPEEGLKFMVYLQKENIIDESGMPKERFSAEFPKEGPSILRIQQVVRGDSAAYFCASSTTGGRSNTGELFFGEGSRLTVL.

Here the CDR3 reads CASSQVSLTPVSGNTIYF. The CDR3 coding sequence is TGCGCCAGCAGCCAAGTCTCCTTGACACCCGTCTCTGGAAACACCATATATTTT. The genes are TRBV4-3 and TRBJ1-3; unclear D gene. The V end was cut by 1 base, the J end by 0 bases, with 16 bases between. The CDR3 extends over 18 amino acids. The germline CDR1 and CDR2 sequences are LGHNA and YSLEER.

The rearrangement uses TRBV28 and TRBJ1-2; D is possibly TRBD1 (5 bases). The germline V gene has CDR1 MDHEN and CDR2 SYDVKM. V lost 2 bases, J lost 3 bases, and 7 bases lay in between. The CDR3 extends over 13 amino acids. The CDR3 bases are TGTGCCAGCAGTTTAGGAGGGGACTATGGCTACACCTTC. This sequence encodes CASSLGGDYGYTF.

The chain recombines TRBV5-6 with TRBJ2-4; possibly TRBD2 for D (6 bases). Trimming removed 3 bases at V and 10 bases at J, with 11 bases between. Germline loops: CDR1 SGHDT, CDR2 YYEEEE. The length of the CDR3 is 12 residues. CDR3 protein: CASSSPEGIQYF. In DNA form, the CDR3 reads TGTGCCAGCAGCTCCCCGGAGGGTATTCAGTACTTC.

A remark on this clone: This sample also contains other DNA sequences that code for the same CDR3. The chain uses TRBV9 and TRBJ1-1; TRBD1 is a possible D gene (6 bases). Germline V CDR1 and CDR2: SGDLS, YYNGEE. The CDR3 contains 14 residues. Trimming stripped 0 bases from V and 1 base from J, with 7 bases between. The CDR3 sequence: CASSVEGGNTEAFF. The CDR3, as DNA: TGTGCCAGCAGCGTAGAAGGGGGGAACACTGAAGCTTTCTTT.

This rearrangement joins TRBV4-1 to TRBJ2-1, with 7 bases fitting TRBD2. V gave up 4 bases and J gave up 5 bases; unmatched junction bases: 11. The CDR3 consists of 16 residues. Per the germline V gene, CDR1 is MGHRA and CDR2 is YSYEKL. CDR3 DNA sequence: TGCGCCAGCAGCCTCCCTATCGGGACTACCCACAATGAGCAGTTCTTC. Translation gives CASSLPIGTTHNEQFF.

CDR3 amino acids: CAISELLASGYEQYF. In nucleotides, the CDR3 is TGTGCCATCAGTGAGTTATTGGCTAGCGGCTACGAGCAGTACTTC. The rearrangement uses TRBV10-3 and TRBJ2-7, with 7 bases lining up with TRBD2. The CDR3 is 15 amino acids. Trimming removed 1 base from V and 3 bases from J; junction bases left unmatched: 6. Germline CDR1 reads ENHRY; CDR2 reads SYGVKD.

The chain links TRBV27 to TRBJ2-5, with 8 bases aligning to TRBD2. The V and J ends lost 6 bases and 3 bases, in that order; junction bases with no gene match: 9. This CDR3 has 15 residues. Germline-derived CDR1 and CDR2 are MNHEY and SMNVEV (reference sequence). CDR3 nucleotides: TGTGCCAGCAGGCGAAGGCATAGCGGGGAAGAGACCCAGTACTTC. Translating it yields CASRRRHSGEETQYF.

A remark on this clone: This specimen includes other DNA sequences encoding the same CDR3. The chain joins TRBV9 to TRBJ2-5; 13 bases agree with TRBD2. Looked up from germline, CDR1 is SGDLS and CDR2 is YYNGEE. Trimming at V came to 3 bases and at J to 8 bases, leaving 10 bases not matched to a gene. The length of the CDR3 is 16 residues. CDR3 DNA sequence: TGTGCCAGCAGCGGAACTAGCGGGGGGGACTTCCGAACCCAGTACTTC. It encodes CASSGTSGGDFRTQYF.

The rearrangement joins TRBV19 to TRBJ2-7, with a possible D match to TRBD2 (6 bases). Looked up from germline, CDR1 is LNHDA and CDR2 is SQIVND (reference sequence). Trimming left V 3 bases short and J 6 bases short, with 9 bases between. The CDR3 spans 12 residues. In nucleotides, the CDR3 is TGTGCCAGTAGTATCGGAGGGCTCGAGCAGTACTTC. Its protein product is CASSIGGLEQYF.